The present TCR beta chain was sequenced within a study of blood T cell repertoires in COVID-19. For the study at large: Samples of COVID-19 (acute and convalescent) were obtained from the United States, Italy and Spain. Sample material is recorded as cDNA or gDNA derived from T cells, B-cell-depleted T cells, or PBMCs.

Seattle's cohort entered during active infection and was followed longitudinally. Germline values: CDR1 SGHNT, CDR2 YYREEE (reference sequence). Trimming pared 0 bases from V and 6 bases from J, leaving 10 bases between. This CDR3 contains 14 residues. Per the original data handling: Nucleated cell counts were estimated from reference gene primer amplification. Profiling relied on immunoSEQ multiplex PCR, and the TCRdb table lists in-frame clones only, not all of them. D and trimming were read from the DNA, whereas the V and J calls and clone size are those reported in that table. Of about 500,000 clones in the sample, roughly 91% were seen once.

Sequencing was done on a sample of peripheral blood. The TCR originated in a woman aged 45-60 years with COVID-19, enrolled during active disease. The J gene is TRBJ2-4, the V gene TRBV5-4; D is undetermined. The CDR3 sequence: CASSLDVGLNIQYF. CDR3 bases: TGTGCCAGCAGCTTGGACGTCGGGTTAAACATTCAGTACTTC.